The 30 T cell receptor beta chains in this list originate from one sample, sequenced in a study of T cells in Graves' hyperthyroidism and ophthalmopathy. Amplification targeted TCR beta CDR3 regions from RNA transcripts. TCR CDR3 underwent first-round RT-PCR with the HTBI primer set. TCRdb ran MiXCR on the multiplex PCR reads and lists one entry per CDR3 protein. The sample shows under 500,000 distinct CDR3 sequences, around an eighth of them seen only once. The sample taken for sequencing was blood. The receptors here all came from a man aged 50-59 years with Graves' ophthalmopathy.

This chain uses TRBV9 with TRBJ1-3, with no clear D. The ends were cut back, 0 bases at V and 0 bases at J, with 7 bases in the middle. Germline V CDR1 and CDR2: SGDLS, YYNGEE. The CDR3 has 15 residues. The CDR3 coding sequence is TGTGCCAGCAGCGTAGCAGATACCTCTGGAAACACCATATATTTT. Protein product: CASSVADTSGNTIYF.

This clonotype has just one count. V gene TRBV6-2 or TRBV6-3 combines with J gene TRBJ2-3, with a tentative D call TRBD2 (5 bases). The V gene's germline CDR1 is MNHEY and CDR2 SVGEGT. V lost 4 bases and J lost 4, with 15 bases in between. The CDR3 totals 15 residues. The CDR3 nucleotides are TGTGCCAGCAGTTGGACTCCAAGGGCCTCAGATACGCAGTATTTT. It yields the protein CASSWTPRASDTQYF.

This clonotype was detected many times. The chain combines TRBV11-1 with TRBJ2-7; 8 nucleotides align to TRBD2. After removal of 0 bases from V and 3 bases from J, the junction contained 1 base not matched to a gene. The length of the CDR3 is 14 residues. Germline values: CDR1 SGHAT, CDR2 FQDESV (reference sequence). CDR3 nucleotides: TGTGCCAGCAGCTTAGCTAGCGGGAACTACGAGCAGTACTTC. It translates to CASSLASGNYEQYF.

This clonotype occurred a few times. The rearrangement joins TRBV6-1 to TRBJ2-5; tentative D call: TRBD1 (6 bases). This CDR3 has 16 residues. Trimming pared 1 base from V and 5 bases from J, leaving 17 bases between. Germline loops: CDR1 MNHNS, CDR2 SASEGT. The CDR3 sequence is CASSEGGGARRETQYF. CDR3 sequence (DNA): TGTGCCAGCAGTGAAGGAGGGGGAGCCCGACGGGAGACCCAGTACTTC.

This clonotype has at least ten counts. The chain recombines TRBV2 with TRBJ2-3; D is undetermined. There are 10 residues in the CDR3. Germline CDR1 reads SNHLY; CDR2 reads FYNNEI. V was clipped by 1 base and J by 12 bases, with 5 bases between them. CDR3 DNA: TGTGCCAGCAGTGAAGGGGTACAGTATTTT. This sequence encodes CASSEGVQYF.

This clonotype was seen ten or more times. The chain is built from TRBV7-6 and TRBJ2-5; D unclear. CDR1 is SGHVS and CDR2 is FNYEAQ in the germline V gene. This CDR3 is built from 13 residues. With 2 bases removed from V and 4 bases from J, the gap between germline ends came to 8 bases. The CDR3 DNA reads as TGTGCCAGCAGCTTATGGGCAGTAGAGACCCAGTACTTC. The encoded protein is CASSLWAVETQYF.

This clonotype has a count of ten or more. The CDR3 DNA reads as TGCGCCAGCAGGGGAGCGGGAGTCTACAATGAGCAGTTCTTC. The encoded protein is CASRGAGVYNEQFF. This chain connects TRBV4-1 to TRBJ2-1; 8 nucleotides align to TRBD2. CDR1 is MGHRA and CDR2 is YSYEKL in the germline V gene. Germline trimming cut 6 bases from V and 3 bases from J; bases unmatched to any gene: 4. The CDR3 totals 14 residues.

V and J are TRBV30 and TRBJ1-6; 8 bases align to TRBD1. J was trimmed by 10 bases and V by 0 bases; bases with no gene match: 5. The CDR3 is 14 amino acids. CDR1 and CDR2 (germline): GTSNPN, SVGIG (reference sequence). CDR3 DNA sequence: TGTGCCTGGAGTGTTCGGGACAGGCTATCACCCCTCCACTTT. Encoded protein: CAWSVRDRLSPLHF.

This clonotype was counted ten times or more. The chain employs TRBV3-1 and TRBJ2-2; D is uncertain. CDR1 is LGHDT, CDR2 YNNKEL, per germline (reference sequence). V lost 3 bases, J lost 6 bases, and 2 bases lay in between. This CDR3 comprises 11 residues. CDR3 nucleotides: TGTGCCAGCAGCCACTCCGGGGAGCTGTTTTTT. It translates to CASSHSGELFF.

This clonotype was seen a handful of times. CDR3: CASSQDRGPYGYTF. The CDR3 nucleotides read TGTGCCAGTAGCCAAGACAGGGGACCTTATGGCTACACCTTC. The chain couples TRBV19 to TRBJ1-2; 8 bases are shared with TRBD1. The CDR3 extends over 14 amino acids. The V segment lost 6 bases and the J segment 5 bases; nucleotides outside the gene matches: 8. Per the germline V gene, CDR1 is LNHDA and CDR2 is SQIVND (reference sequence).

This clonotype has ten or more counts. V usage is TRBV11-3 and J usage is TRBJ2-3, with TRBD2 identical over 8 bases. Germline V gives CDR1 SGHNT, CDR2 YENEEA. The CDR3 runs 16 residues. The V gene end was trimmed by 4 bases and the J gene end by 3 bases; junction bases not matched to a gene: 9. The CDR3 nucleotides read TGTGCCAGCAGCTACGGGGGGGATGGGAAGACAGATACGCAGTATTTT. Amino acid sequence: CASSYGGDGKTDTQYF. The variable domain in full, completed from reference TRBV11-3 and TRBJ2-3, reads EAGVVQSPRYKIIEKKQPVAFWCNPISGHNTLYWYLQNLGQGPELLIRYENEEAVDDSQLPKDRFSAERLKGVDSTLKIQPAELGDSAVYLCASSYGGDGKTDTQYFGPGTRLTVL.

V and J are TRBV7-9 and TRBJ1-6; 7 nucleotides agree with TRBD1. Germline CDR1 reads SEHNR; CDR2 reads FQNEAQ (reference sequence). The CDR3 is made up of 14 amino acids. J lost 9 bases, V lost 5 bases, and 7 bases had no gene match. This CDR3 is CASSQTGLISPLHF. In DNA, the CDR3 is TGTGCCAGCAGCCAGACAGGGCTTATTTCACCCCTCCACTTT.

The sample holds a few counts of this clonotype. This chain links TRBV5-1 with TRBJ2-2; D is uncertain. The CDR3 covers 14 residues. Trimming took 0 bases from V and 8 from J, leaving 11 bases between them. Germline-derived CDR1 and CDR2 are SGHRS and YFSETQ. CDR3 amino acids: CASSLDPTLGELFF. In DNA form, the CDR3 reads TGCGCCAGCAGCTTGGACCCCACTCTAGGGGAGCTGTTTTTT.

Remarks on this clonotype: A much larger clone lies one base from this, so it may be a read error. The chain links TRBV18 to TRBJ1-1; possible D gene TRBD1, 6 bases. The CDR3 length is 15 residues. Germline V gene data show CDR1 as KGHSH and CDR2 as LQKENI. The CDR3 DNA reads TGTGCCAGCTCACCGGGGGCAGGCCTGACGACTGAAGCTTCCTTT. Its translation: CASSPGAGLTTEASF.

J is TRBJ1-2 and V is TRBV6-1; 8 bases match TRBD1. The junction had 6 bases not matched to a gene; V was cut back by 4 bases and J by 2 bases. Per the germline V gene, CDR1 is MNHNS and CDR2 is SASEGT. CDR3 length: 15 residues. CDR3 bases: TGTGCCAGCAGTGCGTCGACAGGGGTGAACTATGGCTACACCTTC. It is translated as CASSASTGVNYGYTF.

This chain links TRBV19 with TRBJ1-1, with D uncertain. V lost 3 bases and J lost 12, with 14 bases in between. CDR3 size: 12 residues. Germline CDR1 and CDR2: LNHDA and SQIVND (reference sequence). CDR3 protein: CASSIPKGGTFF. In DNA form, the CDR3 reads TGTGCCAGTAGTATCCCCAAGGGAGGCACTTTCTTT. The complete variable domain, with remaining parts taken from reference TRBV19 and TRBJ1-1, reads DGGITQSPKYLFRKEGQNVTLSCEQNLNHDAMYWYRQDPGQGLRLIYYSQIVNDFQKGDIAEGYSVSREKKESFPLTVTSAQKNPTAFYLCASSIPKGGTFFGQGTRLTVV.

This clonotype occurred many times. CDR3 loop: CSASGEVINQPQHF. For the CDR3, the DNA is TGCAGTGCTAGCGGGGAGGTAATCAATCAGCCCCAGCATTTT. The chain employs TRBV20-1 and TRBJ1-5, with D unclear. There are 14 residues in the CDR3. CDR1 and CDR2 from the germline V gene are DFQATT and SNEGSKA (reference sequence). V was shortened by 3 bases and J by 3 bases, with 12 bases between the two germline ends.

V usage is TRBV24-1 and J usage is TRBJ2-5; 14 bases align to TRBD2. This CDR3 is built from 18 residues. Germline V gene sequence: CDR1 KGHDR, CDR2 SFDVKD. With V trimmed by 4 bases and J by 3 bases, 9 bases remained unmatched. The CDR3 DNA reads TGTGCCACCAGTGACTTGACTAGCGGGAGGGCCGAGGAAGAGACCCAGTACTTC. It codes for CATSDLTSGRAEEETQYF.

This clonotype was recorded at least ten times. The V call is TRBV7-3, the J call TRBJ2-3, with D hard to call. CDR3 size: 15 residues. The ends were cut back, 5 bases at V and 0 bases at J, with 12 bases in the middle. CDR1 is SGHTA and CDR2 is FQGTGA in the germline V gene. The CDR3 is CASSPVDASTDTQYF. CDR3 coding DNA: TGTGCCAGCAGCCCAGTCGACGCTAGCACAGATACGCAGTATTTT.

This clonotype was recorded many times. This rearrangement joins TRBV10-3 to TRBJ2-7, with TRBD1 as a possible D gene (5 bases). CDR1 ENHRY and CDR2 SYGVKD come from the germline V gene. Trimming removed 3 bases at V and 3 bases at J, with 6 bases between. The CDR3 loop spans 12 amino acids. CDR3 residues: CAISDRDYEQYF. The DNA for the CDR3 is TGTGCCATCAGTGACAGGGACTACGAGCAGTACTTC.

The chain joins TRBV9 to TRBJ2-1, with 10 bases fitting TRBD2. CDR1 and CDR2 (germline): SGDLS, YYNGEE. The V segment lost 0 bases and the J segment 7 bases; nucleotides outside the gene matches: 1. This CDR3 has 14 residues. CDR3 in DNA: TGTGCCAGCAGCGTAGCTAGCGGGAGAAATGAGCAGTTCTTC. Encoded protein: CASSVASGRNEQFF. The whole variable domain, filled in from reference TRBV9 and TRBJ2-1, reads DSGVTQTPKHLITATGQRVTLRCSPRSGDLSVYWYQQSLDQGLQFLIQYYNGEERAKGNILERFSAQQFPDLHSELNLSSLELGDSALYFCASSVASGRNEQFFGPGTRLTVL.

Concerning this clonotype itself: With a much larger clone just one base away, this may be a read error. The rearrangement uses TRBV5-1 and TRBJ2-3; 10 positions agree with TRBD2. Looked up from germline, CDR1 is SGHRS and CDR2 is YFSETQ. With 3 bases clipped from V and 3 bases from J, the junction kept 7 bases outside the gene matches. The CDR3 is 16 amino acids. Here the CDR3 DNA reads TGCGCCAGCAGCTCGAGTCCTAGCGGGAGTACAGATACGCAGTATTTT. This translates into CASSSSPSGSTDTQYF.

This clonotype came up many times. The chain is built from TRBV11-3 and TRBJ2-3; a weak D match, TRBD2 (6 bases). The CDR3 spans 14 residues. Trimming left V 5 bases short and J 2 bases short, with 11 bases between. CDR1 and CDR2 (germline): SGHNT, YENEEA. The CDR3 nucleotides read TGTGCCAGCAGCGGGGGGTCCTTCACAGATACGCAGTATTTT. The encoded protein is CASSGGSFTDTQYF.

This clonotype occurred many times. The chain links TRBV6-1 to TRBJ2-1; 11 bases match TRBD2. The V gene's germline CDR1 is MNHNS and CDR2 SASEGT. This CDR3 has 17 residues. V gave up 4 bases and J gave up 9 bases; unmatched junction bases: 14. The CDR3 coding sequence is TGTGCCAGCAGTGGGGATGTAGCGGGAGGGCCCTTGGGTGAGCAGTTCTTC. Translated, it gives CASSGDVAGGPLGEQFF.

There are many counts of this clonotype. The chain joins TRBV12-3 or TRBV12-4 to TRBJ1-1; D call uncertain. There are 13 residues in the CDR3. With 3 bases removed from V and 5 bases from J, the gap between germline ends came to 10 bases. CDR3 sequence (DNA): TGTGCCAGCAGTTTGTGGGGTGGAACTGAAGCTTTCTTT. Its translation is CASSLWGGTEAFF.

This clonotype has a count of ten or more. V usage is TRBV20-1 and J usage is TRBJ2-1, with TRBD2 identical over 12 bases. J lost 7 bases, V lost 5 bases, and 9 bases had no gene match. CDR3 length: 15 residues. Germline-derived CDR1 and CDR2 are DFQATT and SNEGSKA (reference sequence). CDR3 DNA sequence: TGCAGTGCTGCATCGACTAGCGGGAGAATAAATGAGCAGTTCTTC. It encodes CSAASTSGRINEQFF.

This clonotype was observed a handful of times. The V and J genes are TRBV7-2 and TRBJ2-1; D is perhaps TRBD2 (6 bases). V dropped 0 bases and J dropped 0 bases, with 15 bases sitting between them. The CDR3 covers 18 residues. Germline lookup yields CDR1 SGHTA and CDR2 FQGNSA. In DNA, the CDR3 is TGTGCCAGCAGCTTAGCTGTTGGTAGCGGAAGCTCCTACAATGAGCAGTTCTTC. Its translation is CASSLAVGSGSSYNEQFF.

This clonotype was observed a few times. V usage is TRBV28 and J usage is TRBJ1-5; 8 nucleotides agree with TRBD1. With V trimmed by 1 base and J by 6 bases, 2 bases remained unmatched. The CDR3 extends over 14 amino acids. Germline loops: CDR1 MDHEN, CDR2 SYDVKM. The CDR3 reads CASSLYRGSQPQHF. As DNA, the CDR3 is TGTGCCAGCAGTTTATACAGGGGGAGTCAGCCCCAGCATTTT. Combining the CDR3 with reference TRBV28 and TRBJ1-5 gives the whole variable domain DVKVTQSSRYLVKRTGEKVFLECVQDMDHENMFWYRQDPGLGLRLIYFSYDVKMKEKGDIPEGYSVSREKKERFSLILESASTNQTSMYLCASSLYRGSQPQHFGDGTRLSIL.

This clonotype occurred many times. The chain has TRBV18 and TRBJ1-1, with no clear D. Germline V lookup: CDR1 KGHSH, CDR2 LQKENI. This CDR3 spans 13 amino acids. V was pared by 6 bases and J by 0 bases, with 8 bases between. The CDR3 here is CASSEKMNTEAFF. DNA of the CDR3: TGTGCCAGCTCGGAGAAAATGAACACTGAAGCTTTCTTT.

At least ten counts were recorded for this clonotype. The chain couples TRBV2 to TRBJ1-5; the D gene is possibly TRBD1 (5 bases). This CDR3 contains 14 residues. Per germline, CDR1 SNHLY and CDR2 FYNNEI. The V and J ends lost 2 bases and 6 bases respectively, with 11 bases between them. The CDR3 here is CASSETQAAQPQHF. Written as DNA, the CDR3 is TGTGCCAGCAGTGAAACACAGGCGGCTCAGCCCCAGCATTTT.